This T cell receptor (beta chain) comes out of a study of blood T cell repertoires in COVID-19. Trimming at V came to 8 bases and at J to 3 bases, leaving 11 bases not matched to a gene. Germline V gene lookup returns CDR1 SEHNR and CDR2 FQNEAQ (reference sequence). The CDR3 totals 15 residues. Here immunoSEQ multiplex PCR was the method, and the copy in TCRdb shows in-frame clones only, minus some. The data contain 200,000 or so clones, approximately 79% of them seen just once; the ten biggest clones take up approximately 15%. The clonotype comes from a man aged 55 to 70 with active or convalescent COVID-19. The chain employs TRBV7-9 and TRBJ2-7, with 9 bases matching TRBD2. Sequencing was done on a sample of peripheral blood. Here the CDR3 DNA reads TGTGCCAGCCAAAAAGGGGCGGGAGGGATCTACGAGCAGTACTTC. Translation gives CASQKGAGGIYEQYF. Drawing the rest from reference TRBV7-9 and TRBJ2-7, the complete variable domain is DTGVSQNPRHKITKRGQNVTFRCDPISEHNRLYWYRQTLGQGPEFLTYFQNEAQLEKSRLLSDRFSAERPKGSFSTLEIQRTEQGDSAMYLCASQKGAGGIYEQYFGPGTRLTVT.